The 7 T cell receptor beta chains in this list originate from one sample, sequenced in a study of cytomegalovirus exposure and HLA in healthy donors. In the PCR, 60 Vbeta and 13 Jbeta primers were used. The assay was immunoSEQ multiplex PCR, and TCRdb's table has in-frame clones only and misses some. There are roughly 150,000 clones in the sample; about three fifths occur only once, and around 2.9% lies in the top ten. The specimen was PBMCs. The receptors here all came from a woman aged 30 to 39 in good health and CMV-seropositive.

Regarding this clone: No conserved phenylalanine or tryptophan ends this CDR3, so it is likely a read error. The V and J genes are TRBV4-1 and TRBJ1-5; D gene unclear. The CDR3 totals 17 residues. Trimming left V 0 bases short and J 4 bases short, with 16 bases between. Germline-derived CDR1 and CDR2 are MGHRA and YSYEKL. The DNA of the CDR3 is TGCGCCAGCAGCCAAGATCTTGGGCGGGGTGGAAATCAGCCCCAGCATGTT. As protein: CASSQDLGRGGNQPQHV.

The gene calls are TRBV4-1 and TRBJ2-5; maybe TRBD1 (6 bases). TRBJ2-7 matches the DNA end more closely, so the J call is doubtful. CDR1 MGHRA and CDR2 YSYEKL come from the germline V gene. This CDR3 is built from 16 residues. CDR3 DNA sequence: TGCGCCAGCAGCCACCCAGGGGATTGGGGCATCTACGAGCAGTACTTC. Amino acid sequence: CASSHPGDWGIYEQYF.

The chain carries TRBV27 and TRBJ2-7, with D possibly matching TRBD1 (6 bases). The CDR3 covers 14 residues. V lost 5 bases to trimming and J lost 1 base, with 12 bases between them. CDR1 MNHEY and CDR2 SMNVEV come from the germline V gene (reference sequence). The DNA for the CDR3 is TGTGCCAGCAGTGTCAATAGGGGGTCCTACGAGCAGTACTTC. Residues: CASSVNRGSYEQYF.

This chain uses TRBV10-2 with TRBJ2-5, with 10 bases aligning to TRBD1. From germline, CDR1 is WSHSY and CDR2 SAAADI. CDR3 length: 14 residues. V trimming: 6 bases; J trimming: 4 bases; junction bases outside the gene matches: 5. In nucleotides, the CDR3 is TGCGCCAGCAGAGACGGGACAGGGGTAGAGACCCAGTACTTC. Protein product: CASRDGTGVETQYF.

The chain links TRBV30 to TRBJ2-7; tentatively, D is TRBD1 (6 bases). There are 15 residues in the CDR3. The V gene lost 4 bases and the J gene lost 1 base, with 17 bases spanning the gap. CDR1 and CDR2 from the germline V gene are GTSNPN and SVGIG (reference sequence). CDR3 nucleotide sequence: TGTGCCTGGACCCAGTTCGGGACATCTTCCTACGAGCAGTACTTC. Amino acids: CAWTQFGTSSYEQYF.

The CDR3 region is CAWSDYDTIYF. The CDR3 bases are TGTGCCTGGAGTGATTATGACACCATATATTTT. J is TRBJ1-3 and V is TRBV30; D not certain. Per the germline V gene, CDR1 is GTSNPN and CDR2 is SVGIG (reference sequence). The CDR3 runs 11 residues. Between the trimmed V and J ends, which lost 1 base and 8 bases, there was a span of 6 bases. Filled out from reference TRBV30 and TRBJ1-3, the complete variable domain reads SQTIHQWPATLVQPVGSPLSLECTVEGTSNPNLYWYRQAAGRGLQLLFYSVGIGQISSEVPQNLSASRPQDRQFILSSKKLLLSDSGFYLCAWSDYDTIYFGEGSWLTVV.

This chain links TRBV13 with TRBJ2-7, with a tentative D call TRBD1 (6 bases). The CDR3 covers 14 residues. V dropped 5 bases and J dropped 3 bases, with 14 bases sitting between them. From germline, CDR1 is PRHDT and CDR2 FYEKMQ (reference sequence). The CDR3 DNA reads TGTGCCAGCAGCCCCGCGGACAGTAGCTACGAGCAGTACTTC. Its protein product is CASSPADSSYEQYF.